Shown below are 3 T cell receptor beta chains from a single sample sequenced in a study of early T cells in non-severe SARS-CoV-2 infection. TCRdb called the 5' RACE reads again in MiXCR, with one record for every CDR3 protein. This table has tens of thousands of distinct CDR3 sequences, over 7.5% appearing once. The sequenced sample consisted of whole blood. The receptors originated from an adult who was a healthcare worker with PCR-confirmed SARS-CoV-2 infection or an uninfected control (not recorded which).

This clonotype was counted only a few times. V usage is TRBV12-3 or TRBV12-4 and J usage is TRBJ1-2, with D uncertain. The CDR3 has 14 amino acids. The germline V and J ends were trimmed by 6 bases and 8 bases, with 19 bases remaining between them. This chain's CDR3 is CASSRSGIYVGYTF. The DNA of the CDR3 is TGTGCCAGCAGCCGGAGTGGGATCTATGTAGGCTACACCTTC.

This clonotype was counted ten times or more. The J gene is TRBJ2-3, the V gene TRBV12-3 or TRBV12-4; TRBD1 is a possible D gene (7 bases). Trimming removed 1 base at V and 5 bases at J, with 13 bases between. The CDR3 runs 15 residues. As DNA, the CDR3 is TGTGCCAGCAGTTTAGGTGGAGGGGGCATAGATACGCAGTATTTT. Translating it yields CASSLGGGGIDTQYF.

There are many counts of this clonotype. The V and J genes are TRBV5-5 and TRBJ2-7; TRBD2 might be the D (5 bases). V was clipped by 4 bases and J by 6 bases, with 17 bases between them. The length of the CDR3 is 14 residues. Per germline, CDR1 SGHKS and CDR2 YYEKEE (reference sequence). DNA for the CDR3: TGTGCCAGCAGCGGGTGGTCGGGGTTTTCCGAGCAGTACTTC. Its translation is CASSGWSGFSEQYF.